The TCR beta chain under discussion was sequenced for a study of early T cells in non-severe SARS-CoV-2 infection. Individual cDNA molecules carried attached unique molecular identifiers. Via MiXCR, TCRdb re-called the 5' RACE reads, giving one row per CDR3 protein. This table has about 77,000 distinct CDR3 sequences, roughly 9.4% appearing once. In regard to this clonotype: Its target is unknown.

V was cut by 5 bases and J by 0 bases, with 20 bases left in between. Germline assignment: CDR1 SGDLS and CDR2 YYNGEE. This CDR3 region has 17 residues. Study outcomes and limitations: Using VDJdb, the matching emphasized anti-spike CD8 responses while missing private and CD4 specificities.

The sample was whole blood. The receptor comes from an adult who was a healthcare worker with PCR-confirmed SARS-CoV-2 infection or an uninfected control (not recorded which). The chain recombines TRBV9 with TRBJ1-1, with D unresolved. DNA of the CDR3: TGTGCCAGCAGTCCGGGGAGGAACGGTAACCTGAACACTGAAGCTTTCTTT. This sequence encodes CASSPGRNGNLNTEAFF.